These 32 T cell receptor beta chains were sequenced from one sample in a study of human T cells and chemical hapten exposure. TCRdb reprocessed the RACE reads via MiXCR and lists one record per CDR3 protein. The table lists 40,000 or so distinct CDR3 sequences, 8.5% to 10% of them singletons, with 13% to 15% in the top ten. The time point denotes: patch test 2, 6 weeks after DPC sensitization. As to treatment: therapeutic diphenylcyclopropenone sensitization with weekly scalp DPC. Unseparated into fractions, whole blood served as the source from which total RNA was extracted. The sequenced sample was whole blood, obtained in connection with sensitization to the hapten diphenylcyclopropenone (DPC). These receptors were obtained from a woman under 40 with alopecia areata. Some clones in this sample may be carry-over from other donors' samples.

This clonotype was seen a handful of times. J is TRBJ2-1 and V is TRBV28; D is unresolved. This CDR3 spans 11 amino acids. V lost 8 bases and J 2 bases, leaving 4 bases between the germline ends. CDR1 is MDHEN and CDR2 is SYDVKM in the germline V gene. The CDR3 protein is CASGPYNEQFF. The CDR3 coding sequence is TGTGCCAGCGGTCCCTACAATGAGCAGTTCTTC.

In this sample, this clonotype turned up a few times. V gene TRBV9 combines with J gene TRBJ2-2; perhaps TRBD1 as D (5 bases). V was shortened by 3 bases and J by 6 bases, with 12 bases between the two germline ends. The CDR3 has 14 residues. Germline V gene sequence: CDR1 SGDLS, CDR2 YYNGEE. CDR3 residues: CASSAGSWAGELFF. The CDR3 DNA reads as TGTGCCAGCAGCGCAGGGTCGTGGGCCGGGGAGCTGTTTTTT.

The chain's CDR3 is CSASLGRWAGDYGYTF. The DNA for the CDR3 is TGCAGTGCTAGTCTGGGCAGGTGGGCAGGTGACTATGGCTACACCTTC. This chain joins TRBV20-1 and TRBJ1-2, with D uncertain. V was cut by 3 bases and J by 3 bases, with 20 bases left in between. The CDR3 is made up of 16 amino acids. Germline lookup yields CDR1 DFQATT and CDR2 SNEGSKA (reference sequence).

This sequence joins TRBV7-2 and TRBJ2-2, with a weak D call TRBD1 (5 bases). The V gene's germline CDR1 is SGHTA and CDR2 FQGNSA. V was cut by 0 bases and J by 2 bases, with 10 bases left in between. The CDR3 runs to 16 residues. The chain's CDR3 is CASSLASRVNTGELFF. In DNA, the CDR3 is TGTGCCAGCAGCTTAGCTTCCAGGGTAAACACCGGGGAGCTGTTTTTT.

Ten or more counts support this clonotype. The chain recombines TRBV19 with TRBJ2-1, with D perhaps given as TRBD1 or TRBD2 (5 bases each). With 3 bases removed from V and 8 bases from J, the gap between germline ends came to 11 bases. The V gene's germline CDR1 is LNHDA and CDR2 SQIVND (reference sequence). The CDR3 loop spans 13 amino acids. The CDR3 reads CASSIDRGDEQFF. The CDR3 DNA follows: TGTGCCAGTAGTATCGACAGAGGGGATGAGCAGTTCTTC.

The CDR3 nucleotides read TGCAGCGTACTAGCGGGGGGGCCAGGAATGCCAGATACGCAGTATTTT. Its protein product is CSVLAGGPGMPDTQYF. The chain couples TRBV29-1 to TRBJ2-3; TRBD2 agrees at 13 bases. V lost 6 bases, J lost 4 bases, and 10 bases stayed unmatched. This CDR3 region has 16 residues. The germline V gene encodes CDR1 SQVTM and CDR2 ANQGSEA.

This clonotype occurred many times. The chain uses TRBV11-3 and TRBJ2-3; D not resolved. Germline V gene sequence: CDR1 SGHNT, CDR2 YENEEA. V lost 6 bases and J lost 3, with 13 bases in between. This CDR3 is 14 amino acids long. The CDR3 bases are TGTGCCAGCAGTTTGGCGGCCGGGACAGATACGCAGTATTTT. This sequence encodes CASSLAAGTDTQYF.

This rearrangement joins TRBV20-1 to TRBJ1-1; perhaps TRBD1 as D (6 bases). Trimming removed 1 base at V and 5 bases at J, with 11 bases between. The length of the CDR3 is 13 residues. The germline V gene encodes CDR1 DFQATT and CDR2 SNEGSKA (reference sequence). The CDR3 protein is CSARGQVETEAFF. As DNA, the CDR3 is TGCAGTGCTAGAGGACAGGTTGAAACTGAAGCTTTCTTT.

This clonotype was found many times. This rearrangement joins TRBV11-2 to TRBJ2-5; a possible D gene is TRBD2 (6 bases). Germline lookup yields CDR1 SGHAT and CDR2 FQNNGV. V lost 5 bases and J lost 5, with 18 bases in between. The CDR3 sequence is 15 residues long. The CDR3 is CASSPSRETRETQYF. The CDR3 nucleotides are TGTGCCAGCAGCCCCAGCCGGGAGACAAGGGAGACCCAGTACTTC.

This clonotype turned up a few times. V usage is TRBV6-5 and J usage is TRBJ1-6, with D possibly matching TRBD1 (5 bases). The germline CDR1 and CDR2 sequences are MNHEY and SVGAGI. The CDR3 loop spans 17 amino acids. V lost 6 bases and J lost 7, with 22 bases in between. The CDR3 DNA reads as TGTGCCAGCAGCGGGACTATGCCGGCCCGAAGGAATTCACCCCTCCACTTT. Translation gives CASSGTMPARRNSPLHF.

This clonotype was detected a few times. The chain has TRBV7-2 and TRBJ1-1; D gene ambiguous. The CDR3 is made up of 14 amino acids. In germline, CDR1 is SGHTA, CDR2 FQGNSA. V dropped 2 bases and J dropped 4 bases, with 11 bases sitting between them. This CDR3 is CASSLSSGVTEAFF. CDR3 bases: TGTGCCAGCAGCTTATCCTCCGGGGTCACTGAAGCTTTCTTT.

This clonotype has a handful of counts. The V and J genes are TRBV4-3 and TRBJ2-1; 8 positions agree with TRBD2. The CDR3 is 15 amino acids. Germline lookup yields CDR1 LGHNA and CDR2 YSLEER. V shed 1 base and J 8 bases; nucleotides not matched to a gene: 7. The CDR3 region has the DNA TGCGCCAGCAGCCAAGGGACTAGCTCGGTCCATGAGCAGTTCTTC. Translating gives CASSQGTSSVHEQFF.

In this sample, this clonotype turned up many times. This chain connects TRBV2 to TRBJ2-7; TRBD1 agrees at 9 bases. CDR3 length: 14 amino acids. V lost 7 bases to trimming and J lost 3 bases; unmatched junction nucleotides: 7. The germline V gene has CDR1 SNHLY and CDR2 FYNNEI. The CDR3 protein is CASTRGTGNYEQYF. CDR3 DNA: TGTGCCAGCACCCGAGGGACAGGGAACTACGAGCAGTACTTC.

This clonotype occurred a few times. Written as DNA, the CDR3 is TGCGCCAGCAGCTTACTAGCGACCACCGGGGAGCTGTTTTTT. Protein: CASSLLATTGELFF. The chain couples TRBV5-1 to TRBJ2-2; 7 bases are a match to TRBD2. The trim removed 2 bases at V and 4 bases at J, leaving 2 bases unmatched. Germline V gives CDR1 SGHRS, CDR2 YFSETQ. The CDR3 consists of 14 residues.

This clonotype was counted a few times. J is TRBJ1-2 and V is TRBV30; no firm D call. Germline-derived CDR1 and CDR2 are GTSNPN and SVGIG (reference sequence). The CDR3 is made up of 14 amino acids. The ends were cut back, 3 bases at V and 4 bases at J, with 15 bases in the middle. The CDR3 loop reads CAWSVPQASYGYTF. The CDR3 nucleotides are TGTGCCTGGAGCGTCCCTCAGGCAAGCTATGGCTACACCTTC.

The CDR3, as DNA: TGCGCCAGCAGCTTCGGCAGCGCAGGGAACTCCTACGAGCAGTACTTC. It codes for CASSFGSAGNSYEQYF. V and J are TRBV5-1 and TRBJ2-7, with D perhaps TRBD1 (5 bases). Trimming pared 2 bases from V and 0 bases from J, leaving 15 bases between. The germline V gene encodes CDR1 SGHRS and CDR2 YFSETQ. The CDR3 sequence is 16 residues long. The full variable domain, with the rest looked up from reference TRBV5-1 and TRBJ2-7, is KAGVTQTPRYLIKTRGQQVTLSCSPISGHRSVSWYQQTPGQGLQFLFEYFSETQRNKGNFPGRFSGRQFSNSRSEMNVSTLELGDSALYLCASSFGSAGNSYEQYFGPGTRLTVT.

This clonotype turned up a few times. This sequence joins TRBV5-1 and TRBJ2-3; TRBD1 aligns across 7 bases. J gave up 3 bases and V 4 bases, and 8 bases lay outside the gene matches. This CDR3 spans 15 amino acids. Germline V lookup: CDR1 SGHRS, CDR2 YFSETQ. CDR3 in DNA: TGCGCCAGCAGCCACAACAGGGGTAGGACAGATACGCAGTATTTT. Translating it yields CASSHNRGRTDTQYF.

This chain links TRBV10-2 with TRBJ2-7; D might be TRBD1 (5 bases). Germline lookup yields CDR1 WSHSY and CDR2 SAAADI. This CDR3 has 12 amino acids. V gave up 6 bases and J gave up 6 bases, with 12 bases separating them. As DNA, the CDR3 is TGCGCCAGCAGAGACAGTCCGAGCGAGCAGTACTTC. It encodes CASRDSPSEQYF.

The chain joins TRBV3-1 to TRBJ2-1; TRBD1 matches 8 bases. From germline, CDR1 is LGHDT and CDR2 YNNKEL (reference sequence). Germline trimming cut 4 bases from V and 3 bases from J; bases unmatched to any gene: 8. The CDR3 sequence is 16 residues long. CDR3 bases: TGTGCCAGCAGCCGAGCGGGCAGGGGGCTCTACAATGAGCAGTTCTTC. This codes for CASSRAGRGLYNEQFF.

This clonotype occurred many times. The chain combines TRBV28 with TRBJ1-3; D not certain. Germline loops: CDR1 MDHEN, CDR2 SYDVKM. Trimming took off 5 bases at V and 0 bases at J, with 14 bases between the two ends. The CDR3 loop spans 16 amino acids. This CDR3 reads CASSTRRVVSGNTIYF. The DNA of the CDR3 is TGTGCCAGCAGTACTAGAAGGGTGGTCTCTGGAAACACCATATATTTT.

There are many counts of this clonotype. The rearrangement uses TRBV28 and TRBJ1-2; D unclear. CDR1 MDHEN and CDR2 SYDVKM come from the germline V gene. V was shortened by 5 bases and J by 4 bases, with 2 bases between the two germline ends. The CDR3 is 10 amino acids. Written as DNA, the CDR3 is TGTGCCAGCAGTAGCTATGGCTACACCTTC. This translates into CASSSYGYTF.

This clonotype was counted between two and nine times. The chain is built from TRBV20-1 and TRBJ2-7; D possibly corresponds to TRBD2 (5 bases). CDR3 length: 15 residues. CDR1 and CDR2 (germline): DFQATT, SNEGSKA (reference sequence). V lost 0 bases and J 2 bases, leaving 14 bases between the germline ends. The CDR3 coding sequence is TGCAGTGCTAGAGATTATTTAGAGGGAACCTACGAGCAGTACTTC. Translation: CSARDYLEGTYEQYF.

This clonotype has just a few counts. This chain connects TRBV28 to TRBJ2-3, with D possibly TRBD1 on 6 matching bases. CDR3 size: 15 residues. In germline, CDR1 is MDHEN, CDR2 SYDVKM. Deletions cut 4 bases from V and 0 bases from J, with 11 bases between. CDR3 in amino acids: CASSSGQWSTDTQYF. Here the CDR3 DNA reads TGTGCCAGCAGTTCCGGACAGTGGAGCACAGATACGCAGTATTTT.

This clonotype has only a few counts. This chain joins TRBV4-3 and TRBJ1-2, with a possible D match to TRBD1 (5 bases). The CDR3 has 16 residues. V lost 4 bases and J 4 bases, leaving 19 bases between the germline ends. CDR1 and CDR2 from the germline V gene are LGHNA and YSLEER. The CDR3 DNA follows: TGCGCCAGCAGCCTCCAAGGACCACAGGAGCTCTATGGCTACACCTTC. Its translation is CASSLQGPQELYGYTF.

This clonotype was observed at least ten times. The rearrangement uses TRBV19 and TRBJ2-7; 10 bases fit TRBD1. Germline CDR1 LNHDA, CDR2 SQIVND (reference sequence). The CDR3 runs to 17 residues. J lost 0 bases, V lost 5 bases, and 10 bases had no gene match. The CDR3, as DNA: TGTGCCAGTAGTCTCAGACAGGGGGCGGGATTCTCCTACGAGCAGTACTTC. Its protein product is CASSLRQGAGFSYEQYF.

This clonotype has more than one count but fewer than ten. V gene TRBV12-3 or TRBV12-4 combines with J gene TRBJ2-1, with D uncertain. V was pared by 4 bases and J by 2 bases, with 0 bases between. CDR3 length: 11 residues. CDR3 sequence: CASSSYNEQFF. CDR3 DNA: TGTGCCAGCAGTTCCTACAATGAGCAGTTCTTC.

This clonotype was detected only a few times. The rearrangement joins TRBV28 to TRBJ2-1; D is possibly TRBD1 (6 bases). Germline assignment: CDR1 MDHEN and CDR2 SYDVKM. The CDR3 spans 15 residues. V gave up 8 bases and J gave up 0 bases, with 14 bases separating them. CDR3 in amino acids: CASYRQESSYNEQFF. CDR3 bases: TGTGCCAGCTACAGACAGGAAAGCTCCTACAATGAGCAGTTCTTC.

This clonotype was recorded many times. The rearrangement uses TRBV7-3 and TRBJ2-4; TRBD2 matches at 11 bases. V was clipped by 8 bases and J by 12 bases; unmatched bases: 15. Germline CDR1 and CDR2: SGHTA and FQGTGA. The CDR3 covers 15 residues. The CDR3 is CASPSGGRPLLSQYF. DNA of the CDR3: TGTGCCAGCCCTAGCGGGGGGCGCCCCCTTCTGAGTCAGTACTTC.

A few counts support this clonotype. This chain joins TRBV4-2 and TRBJ2-3; 9 bases match TRBD2. The V gene end was trimmed by 4 bases and the J gene end by 7 bases; junction bases not matched to a gene: 15. The CDR3 runs to 17 residues. CDR1 and CDR2 (germline): LGHNA, YNFKEQ. CDR3 coding DNA: TGTGCCAGCAGCCCGTTCGAGGGGACTAGCTCCATAAATACGCAGTATTTT. Translating it yields CASSPFEGTSSINTQYF.

This clonotype has ten or more counts. The gene calls are TRBV7-9 and TRBJ2-1; D tentatively fits TRBD1 or TRBD2 (6 bases each). The CDR3 runs 12 residues. Trimming shortened V by 3 bases and J by 9 bases, and 9 bases separated the two germline ends. CDR1 and CDR2 from the germline V gene are SEHNR and FQNEAQ (reference sequence). CDR3 in amino acids: CASSFGGGEQFF. The CDR3 DNA reads TGTGCCAGCAGCTTTGGAGGGGGTGAGCAGTTCTTC.

This clonotype has a count of ten or more. V gene TRBV3-1 combines with J gene TRBJ2-5, with 7 nucleotides matching TRBD2. V shed 3 bases, J shed 5 bases, and the junction held 9 bases outside the gene matches. CDR1 LGHDT and CDR2 YNNKEL come from the germline V gene (reference sequence). The CDR3 loop spans 15 amino acids. CDR3 loop: CASSQGTKKWETQYF. Written as DNA, the CDR3 is TGTGCCAGCAGCCAGGGGACTAAGAAGTGGGAGACCCAGTACTTC.

This chain connects TRBV9 to TRBJ1-1, with D maybe TRBD1 (6 bases). The CDR3 loop spans 15 amino acids. Trimming cost V 3 bases and J 4 bases, with 16 bases left between them. From germline, CDR1 is SGDLS and CDR2 YYNGEE. For the CDR3, the DNA is TGTGCCAGCAGCGGGCAGGGGAAAGCGCTCACTGAAGCTTTCTTT. Its protein product is CASSGQGKALTEAFF.